A selection of T cell receptor beta chains follows, all from one sample in a study of radiotherapy plus CTLA-4 blockade in lung cancer. Method: immunoSEQ multiplex PCR; TCRdb's copy keeps in-frame clones and lacks some. The sample lists 65,000 to 70,000 clones, roughly 85% occurring once. Sequencing used peripheral blood, obtained from a patient treated with radiotherapy plus ipilimumab. The source of these receptors is a human donor with non-small cell lung cancer who had a complete response to radiotherapy plus ipilimumab. The CDR3 runs from the conserved cysteine through the conserved F or W. Fields, in order: J gene, clone size, D gene, V gene, CDR3 DNA, CDR3 protein. The D gene is left open where the match is weak. Clone size is not always given. Where it is, it says once, few, many or a class for expanded clones.

TRBJ2-3 | NA | TRBD2 | TRBV11-3 | TGTGCCAGCAGTAAAGTAGCGGGAGGAGCAGATACGCAGTATTTT | CASSKVAGGADTQYF
TRBJ1-2 | NA | NA | TRBV19 | TGTGCCAGTAGTAGTGGCAGCTTCTATGGCTACACCTTC | CASSSGSFYGYTF
TRBJ2-3 | NA | NA | TRBV19 | TGTGCCAGTAACCCAGGGGGGAAGACAGATACGCAGTATTTT | CASNPGGKTDTQYF
TRBJ2-3 | NA | NA | TRBV28 | TGTGCCAGCAGTTTAATAGGGTCGCTAGACCCAACAGATACGCAGTATTTT | CASSLIGSLDPTDTQYF
TRBJ2-7 | NA | TRBD1 | TRBV6-5 | TGTGCCAGCAGCCGACAGGGGGATTCCTCCTACGAGCAGTACTTC | CASSRQGDSSYEQYF
TRBJ1-2 | NA | TRBD1 | TRBV27 | TGTGCCAGCAGTGAGACAGGGTTTAACTATGGCTACACCTTC | CASSETGFNYGYTF
TRBJ2-7 | NA | TRBD1 | TRBV5-6 | TGTGCCAGCAACTTAGATTCGGGACAGGGCTACGAGCAGTACTTC | CASNLDSGQGYEQYF
TRBJ1-1 | NA | NA | TRBV29-1 | TGCAGCGTTGAAGGGCTCAGGGGTTTTAACCTTAACACTGAAGCTTTCTTT | CSVEGLRGFNLNTEAFF
TRBJ2-1 | NA | NA | TRBV6-5 | TGTGCCAGCAGTTACCAAGTGAGGGCTAGTCTGAATGAGCAGTTCTTC | CASSYQVRASLNEQFF
TRBJ2-7 | NA | TRBD1 | TRBV6-5 | TGTGCCAGCAGAAAGGGACAGGGAGTCCACGAGCAGTACTTC | CASRKGQGVHEQYF
TRBJ2-2 | NA | TRBD1 | TRBV11-2 | TGTGCCAGCAGCGGAACACAGGGGGCGCCCGGGGAGCTGTTTTTT | CASSGTQGAPGELFF
TRBJ1-1 | NA | NA | TRBV18 | TGTGCCAGCTCCTTCTCCACGTCGGGGTCCTCCGAAGCTTTCTTT | CASSFSTSGSSEAFF
TRBJ2-1 | NA | TRBD2 | TRBV11-3 | TGTGCCAGCAGCCCCCCGACTAGCGGGAAGGGTGAGCAGTTCTTC | CASSPPTSGKGEQFF
TRBJ2-2 | NA | NA | TRBV5-1 | TGCGCCAGCAGCTTGTATAAAACGAACACCGGGGAGCTGTTTTTT | CASSLYKTNTGELFF
TRBJ1-1 | few | NA | TRBV6-1 | TGTGCCAGCAGAGTCGACCTAACGAACACTGAAGCTTTCTTT | CASRVDLTNTEAFF
TRBJ2-7 | few | NA | TRBV7-2 | TGTGCCAGCAGCGTGGCCCCGGGTCGTATCTACGAGCAGTACTTC | CASSVAPGRIYEQYF
TRBJ2-3 | NA | NA | TRBV6-5 | TGTGCCAGCAGTTACTTGCGGGGAATCACAGATACGCAGTATTTT | CASSYLRGITDTQYF
TRBJ1-5 | NA | NA | TRBV30 | TGTGCCTGGAGTGTACAGGCTCCAGGAAGGACTTGGAGCAATCAGCCCCAGCATTTT | CAWSVQAPGRTWSNQPQHF
TRBJ2-5 | NA | NA | TRBV28 | TGTGCCAGCAGTTCAGGGGCGCAAGAGACCCAGTACTTC | CASSSGAQETQYF
TRBJ2-5 | NA | TRBD2 | TRBV7-9 | TGTGCCAGCAGCTTATTTAGCGGGGGGGCCCGAGAGACCCAGTACTTC | CASSLFSGGARETQYF
TRBJ2-7 | NA | NA | TRBV7-2 | TGTGCCAGCAGCCTTAGATCGGGGGGCGACGACGAGCAGTACTTC | CASSLRSGGDDEQYF
TRBJ2-2 | once | NA | TRBV4-3 | TGCGCCAGCAGCCCCGGGGGAACAGGGCGATCGACCGGGGAGCTGTTTTTT | CASSPGGTGRSTGELFF
TRBJ1-5 | NA | NA | TRBV6-5 | TGTGCCAGCAGTATTACCAGATATAGCAATCAGCCCCAGCATTTT | CASSITRYSNQPQHF
TRBJ1-5 | NA | NA | TRBV7-2 | TGTGCCAGCAGCTTAGTGCGGCACGGTGCCTATAGCAATCAGCCCCAGCATTTT | CASSLVRHGAYSNQPQHF
TRBJ2-1 | NA | NA | TRBV1 | TGCACCAGCAGCCCTGACAGGGGCTACAATGAGCAGTTCTTC | CTSSPDRGYNEQFF
TRBJ2-1 | NA | NA | TRBV7-9 | TGTGCCAGCAGACCTAGCGGAGGGGGCCACAATGAGCAGTTCTTC | CASRPSGGGHNEQFF
TRBJ2-3 | NA | TRBD2 | TRBV28 | TGTGCCAGCAGTTTAAGTCGGGCTAGCGGGGCCTCCACAGATACGCAGTATTTT | CASSLSRASGASTDTQYF
TRBJ1-2 | NA | TRBD1 | TRBV13 | TGTGCCAGCAGTCCCCCCGGGACAGCCTATGGCTACACCTTC | CASSPPGTAYGYTF
TRBJ2-7 | few | NA | TRBV18 | TGTGCCAGCTCACCAGGACAGACTTCCTACGAGCAGTACTTC | CASSPGQTSYEQYF
TRBJ1-2 | NA | NA | TRBV7-2 | TGTGCCAGCAGCGGAGCGGGGACCGGAGGCTACACCTTC | CASSGAGTGGYTF
TRBJ2-3 | NA | NA | TRBV5-6 | TGTGCCAGCAGCTTGGGTGGGGTGGATACGCAGTATTTT | CASSLGGVDTQYF
TRBJ2-5 | NA | NA | TRBV7-9 | TGTGCCAGCAGCGTCAGCTCGGGACAACAAGAGACCCAGTACTTC | CASSVSSGQQETQYF
TRBJ2-1 | NA | NA | TRBV4-1 | TGCGCCAGCAGCCAAGTCCGGGGCAATGAGCAGTTCTTC | CASSQVRGNEQFF
TRBJ1-5 | few | TRBD1 | TRBV5-8 | TGTGCCAGCAGCTTGTTAGGGGGCGATCAGCCCCAGCATTTT | CASSLLGGDQPQHF
TRBJ2-1 | NA | TRBD2 | TRBV10-3 | TGTGCCATCAGTGGTTTAGCGGGGGGCGCCAACAATGAGCAGTTCTTC | CAISGLAGGANNEQFF
TRBJ1-3 | NA | NA | TRBV18 | TGTGCCAGCTCACCACCGGGAACGGACCCAGGAAACACCATATATTTT | CASSPPGTDPGNTIYF
TRBJ2-7 | NA | TRBD1 | TRBV10-3 | TGTGCCATCAAGGGACAGGGGGCCTACGAGCAGTACTTC | CAIKGQGAYEQYF
TRBJ1-5 | NA | NA | TRBV5-6 | TGTGCCAGCAGCTTGCGGGAGGACAATAGCAATCAGCCCCAGCATTTT | CASSLREDNSNQPQHF
TRBJ1-2 | NA | NA | TRBV28 | TGTGCCAGCAGTTTAAAGGGATATGGCTACACCTTC | CASSLKGYGYTF
TRBJ1-6 | once | NA | TRBV11-2 | TGTGCCAGCAGCACGGACCGCCTCGATTATAATTCACCCCTCCACTTT | CASSTDRLDYNSPLHF
TRBJ1-5 | NA | TRBD1 | TRBV7-2 | TGTGCCAGCAGCTTAACTACAGGGGGCGCCGTGGGTCAGCCCCAGCATTTT | CASSLTTGGAVGQPQHF
TRBJ2-1 | NA | TRBD2 | TRBV7-9 | TGTGCCAGCAGCTTGTACGGGCGGGAGGACAATGAGCAGTTCTTC | CASSLYGREDNEQFF
TRBJ2-7 | NA | NA | TRBV4-1 | TGCGCCAGCAGCCAAGAGGGCAGTTCCTACGAGCAGTACTTC | CASSQEGSSYEQYF
TRBJ1-1 | NA | NA | TRBV30 | TGTGCCTGGACCACGGACGGGAACACTGAAGCTTTCTTT | CAWTTDGNTEAFF
TRBJ1-4 | NA | NA | TRBV9 | TGTGCCAGCAGCCCTGGCCTTGGAGCTAATGAAAAACTGTTTTTT | CASSPGLGANEKLFF